Below, one TCR beta chain is given with its context. This clonotype was counted at least ten times. It has no known antigen specificity. Per-base quality was not reported, and no clone a single base away is much larger than it. The CDR3 starts with the cysteine, ends with the phenylalanine, and has 15 residues. Just the 45-base CDR3 DNA is kept, in frame starting at base 1. At the junction V is shortened by 2 bases and J by 0 bases, with 11 bases in between. CDR1 SNHLY and CDR2 FYNNEI were looked up in the germline V gene. The sample comes from a study of T cells in Graves' hyperthyroidism and ophthalmopathy (dated by TCRdb to 2018 to 2020). Notes on the research overall: Peripheral blood was collected at initial diagnosis, before any treatment. Whether ophthalmopathy could be predicted prospectively was tested in an independent validation cohort made up of some 20 hyperthyroidism patients plus 17 patients who later progressed to ophthalmopathy. TCR V-J signatures able to tell the groups apart were searched for in a discovery cohort of 90 to 100 patients, of whom over 40 had Graves' ophthalmopathy and some 60 had stable Graves' hyperthyroidism. The study also compared thyroid tissue and blood T-cell repertoires from a handful of Graves' hyperthyroidism patients. Following sampling, methimazole starting at 30 mg daily was given to hyperthyroidism patients, and high-dose intravenous methylprednisolone was given to ophthalmopathy patients. The 100 discovery patients were divided at random into training and test sets in a 7:3 ratio. TCR Vbeta CDR3 sequencing of 120 to 150 peripheral blood samples (approximately 44 ophthalmopathy, under 80 hyperthyroidism and approximately 17 progressor patients) is reported in the paper.

In the ophthalmopathy patients, disease was moderately to severely active, with a Clinical Activity Score of 3 or more, a NOSPECS grade of 4 or more, and a duration of less than 3 months. The study excluded patients with uncontrolled infections, other autoimmune diseases, pregnancy or lactation. Diagnoses were established on the basis of clinical symptoms, serum thyroxine and TRAb, thyroid ultrasound, and orbital computed tomography. PBMCs were separated from under 11 ml of fresh peripheral blood using Ficoll-Paque density gradient centrifugation. Total RNA was extracted with Trizol reagent, and quality was checked on an Agilent 2100 Bioanalyzer. What the research found in general, with its limitations: Ophthalmopathy was separated from stable hyperthyroidism by a 13 V-J signature model, with just over 85% sensitivity and just over 81% specificity obtained in cross-validation and 80%/75% obtained in testing. Sample size was not statistically predetermined, and investigators were not blinded to group allocation. In validation, progression to ophthalmopathy was predicted by the model with around 70% sensitivity and roughly 72% specificity, a median of about 6.4 months before onset. Blood samples also contained most of the expanded thyroid clonotypes (frequency above 0.001), which suggests that blood repertoires may reflect thyroid immune responses.

TCR beta CDR3 regions were amplified from RNA transcripts. For the first round of RT-PCR on the TCR CDR3, the HTBI primer set was used together with the Qiagen OneStep RT-PCR kit. The libraries were constructed in a second round of multiplex PCR and then size-selected and purified. Sequencing of the libraries was done on an Illumina HiSeq2000 using paired-end 100 bp reads. As for the authors' bioinformatics: SOAPnuke was used to process the raw data, with reads discarded if the reads contained adapters or uncalled bases, had a mean Phred below 15, or lacked an exact constant-primer or identifier match. High-quality paired reads were merged with COPE v1.2.5, and unique nucleotide sequences were defined as clonotypes. Clonotypes were aligned to IMGT TRBV, TRBD and TRBJ reference segments using MiTCR v1.1. Only V-J combinations with frequency above 0.0001, covering about 99% of repertoires, were analysed. A TCS score was defined as the ratio between F50 (clonal expansion) and ExV (chaos), using BLOSUM62-based TCRdist between CDR3 peptides within each V-J. Welch's t-statistics and random forest reduced roughly 530 V-J features to 13, which were used in a naive Bayes classifier (R e1071). The public reads were run again by TCRdb, first through fastp at Q25 and then through MiXCR, and only productive beta chains were kept. Duplicate CDR3 protein sequences are folded into a single record with the most common DNA and genes. Here the V and J calls rest on TCRdb's processing, not on the authors' analysis. The sample data list approximately 690,000 distinct CDR3 sequences, and about a fifth of these were observed just once. The ten top clones hold under 35% of the sample.

The material sequenced was blood. In this chain, TRBV2 is recombined with TRBJ2-7; no confident D gene assignment can be made. The clonotype was recovered from a man aged 25 to 40 with Graves' ophthalmopathy. The sequenced DNA is TGTGCCAGCAGTGAATCGATGGGTTTCTCCTACGAGCAGTACTTC. Its amino acids are CASSESMGFSYEQYF.